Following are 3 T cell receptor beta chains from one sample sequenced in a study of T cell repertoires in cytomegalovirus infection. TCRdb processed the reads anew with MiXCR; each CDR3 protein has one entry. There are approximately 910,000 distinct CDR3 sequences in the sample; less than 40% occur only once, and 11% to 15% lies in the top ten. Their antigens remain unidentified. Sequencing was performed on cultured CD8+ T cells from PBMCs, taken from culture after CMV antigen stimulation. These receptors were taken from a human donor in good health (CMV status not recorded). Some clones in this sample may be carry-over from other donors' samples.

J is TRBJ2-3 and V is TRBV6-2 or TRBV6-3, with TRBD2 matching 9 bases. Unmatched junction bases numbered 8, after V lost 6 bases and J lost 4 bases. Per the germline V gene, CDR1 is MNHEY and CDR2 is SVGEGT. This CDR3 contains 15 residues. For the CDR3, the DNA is TGTGCCAGCAGGCAGGCGGGGGGGCTCGCAGATACGCAGTATTTT. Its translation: CASRQAGGLADTQYF.

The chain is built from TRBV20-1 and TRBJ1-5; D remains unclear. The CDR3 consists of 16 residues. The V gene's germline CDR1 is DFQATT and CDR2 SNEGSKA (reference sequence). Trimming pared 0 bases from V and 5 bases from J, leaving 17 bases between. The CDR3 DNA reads TGCAGTGCTAGAGATGAGGGAGGAGGGCCCGATCAGCCCCAGCATTTT. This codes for CSARDEGGGPDQPQHF.

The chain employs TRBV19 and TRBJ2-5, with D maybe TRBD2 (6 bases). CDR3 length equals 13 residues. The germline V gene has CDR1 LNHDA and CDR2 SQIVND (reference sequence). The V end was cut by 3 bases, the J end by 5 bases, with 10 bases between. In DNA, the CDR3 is TGTGCCAGTAGTATCCTAGCGCAGGAGACCCAGTACTTC. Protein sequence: CASSILAQETQYF. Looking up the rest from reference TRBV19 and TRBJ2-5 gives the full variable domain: DGGITQSPKYLFRKEGQNVTLSCEQNLNHDAMYWYRQDPGQGLRLIYYSQIVNDFQKGDIAEGYSVSREKKESFPLTVTSAQKNPTAFYLCASSILAQETQYFGPGTRLLVL.